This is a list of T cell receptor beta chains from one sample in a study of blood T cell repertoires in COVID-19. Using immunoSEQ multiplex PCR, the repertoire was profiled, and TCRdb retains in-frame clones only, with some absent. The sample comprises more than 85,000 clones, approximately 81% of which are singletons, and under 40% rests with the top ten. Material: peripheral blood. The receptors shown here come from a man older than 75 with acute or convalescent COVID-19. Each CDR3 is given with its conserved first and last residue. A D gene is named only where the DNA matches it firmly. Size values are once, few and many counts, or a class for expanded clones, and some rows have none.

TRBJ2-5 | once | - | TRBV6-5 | CASSPRVRETQYF | TGTGCCAGCAGCCCCAGGGTCCGAGAGACCCAGTACTTC
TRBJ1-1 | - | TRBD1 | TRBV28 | CASSRQGAWTEAFF | TGTGCCAGCAGTCGACAGGGGGCTTGGACTGAAGCTTTCTTT
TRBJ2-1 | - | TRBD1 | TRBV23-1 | CASSHYTGVTYNEQFF | TGCGCCAGCAGTCATTATACAGGGGTCACCTACAATGAGCAGTTCTTC
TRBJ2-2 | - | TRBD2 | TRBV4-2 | CASSRLSGSVNTGELFF | TGTGCCAGCAGCAGACTTAGCGGGAGCGTAAACACCGGGGAGCTGTTTTTT
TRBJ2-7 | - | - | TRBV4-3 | CASSSSLGSSYEQYF | TGCGCCAGCAGCTCGTCTCTGGGCTCGAGCTACGAGCAGTACTTC
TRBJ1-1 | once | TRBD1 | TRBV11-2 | CASSPYGQGARDTEAFF | TGTGCCAGCAGCCCGTACGGACAGGGGGCGCGGGACACTGAAGCTTTCTTT
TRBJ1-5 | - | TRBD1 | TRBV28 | CASHRQGATNQPQHF | TGTGCCAGCCATAGACAGGGGGCCACTAATCAGCCCCAGCATTTT
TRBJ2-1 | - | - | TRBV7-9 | CASSFLASSYNEQFF | TGTGCCAGCAGCTTCCTCGCGAGCTCCTACAATGAGCAGTTCTTC
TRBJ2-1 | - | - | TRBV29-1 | CSVGVLLNNEQFF | TGCAGCGTTGGAGTCCTTCTCAACAATGAGCAGTTCTTC
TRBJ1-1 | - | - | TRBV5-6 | CASSPQGTEAFF | TGTGCCAGCAGCCCGCAGGGGACGGAAGCTTTCTTT
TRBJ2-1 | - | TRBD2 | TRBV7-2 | CASSLARLAGGGEQFF | TGTGCCAGCAGCTTAGCCCGATTAGCGGGAGGAGGGGAGCAGTTCTTC
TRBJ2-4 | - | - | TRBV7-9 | CASSLYLHPGGNIQYF | TGTGCCAGCAGCTTATATTTACACCCCGGGGGAAACATTCAGTACTTC
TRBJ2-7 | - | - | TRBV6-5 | CASREVAGISYEQYF | TGTGCCAGCAGGGAGGTGGCAGGAATCTCCTACGAGCAGTACTTC
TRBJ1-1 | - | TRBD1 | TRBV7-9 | CASSAQQGLSTEAFF | TGTGCCAGCAGCGCCCAACAGGGGCTGAGCACTGAAGCTTTCTTT
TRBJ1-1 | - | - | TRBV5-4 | CASSLEVSGSEAFF | TGTGCCAGCAGCTTGGAAGTTTCAGGGTCTGAAGCTTTCTTT
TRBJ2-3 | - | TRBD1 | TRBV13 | CASSHTGGATDTQYF | TGTGCCAGCAGCCATACAGGGGGCGCAACAGATACGCAGTATTTT
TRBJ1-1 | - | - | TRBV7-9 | CASSLGSGVMNTEAFF | TGTGCCAGCAGCTTGGGATCGGGAGTCATGAACACTGAAGCTTTCTTT
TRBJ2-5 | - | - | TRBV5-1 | CASSLGRQERMGSQETQYF | TGCGCCAGCAGCTTGGGCCGACAGGAAAGGATGGGGTCACAAGAGACCCAGTACTTC